Following are 25 T cell receptor beta chains from one sample sequenced in a study of T cell responses to AZD1222 COVID-19 vaccine. This table comes from immunoSEQ multiplex PCR, and its TCRdb copy is limited to in-frame clones, with some not included. The top ten hold approximately 5% of the sample, which has 110,000 or so clones, 82% seen once. Source: peripheral blood, taken on day 0 of AZD1222 vaccination. All receptors come from an adult in good health.

The V and J genes are TRBV19 and TRBJ1-3, with D perhaps TRBD1 (5 bases). The germline gives CDR1 LNHDA, CDR2 SQIVND (reference sequence). CDR3 length equals 16 residues. Trimming left V 6 bases short and J 1 base short, with 16 bases between. The CDR3 region is CASRYPGRDSGNTIYF. CDR3 DNA: TGTGCCAGTAGATACCCAGGGCGTGATTCTGGAAACACCATATATTTT.

In its sample, this clone was seen once. This chain links TRBV7-2 with TRBJ2-4, with 11 bases lining up with TRBD2. This CDR3 is 18 amino acids long. V was pared by 4 bases and J by 0 bases, with 8 bases of the junction left unmatched. Germline loops: CDR1 SGHTA, CDR2 FQGNSA. The CDR3 DNA reads TGTGCCAGCAGCTCCACCGGGACTAGCGGAGGAGCCAAAAACATTCAGTACTTC. Translating it yields CASSSTGTSGGAKNIQYF.

This chain joins TRBV7-9 and TRBJ1-6, with 7 positions matching TRBD1. The CDR3 is 15 amino acids. Losses at the gene ends were 4 bases for V and 8 bases for J; bases not matched to a gene: 8. Germline V lookup: CDR1 SEHNR, CDR2 FQNEAQ (reference sequence). DNA of the CDR3: TGTGCCAGCAGCTCTGGCGGGACAGCTTATTCACCCCTCCACTTT. It encodes CASSSGGTAYSPLHF.

For this clone: At one end, the junction sequence differs from germline, possibly due to a read error. The chain joins TRBV7-7 to TRBJ2-1; TRBD1 is a possible D gene (5 bases). Per the germline V gene, CDR1 is SSHAT and CDR2 is FNYEAQ (reference sequence). The CDR3 is 15 amino acids. CDR3 in amino acids: CASSPTGVNYNEQFF. The CDR3 DNA is TGTGCTAGCAGCCCTACAGGAGTTAACTACAATGAGCAGTTCTTC.

V and J are TRBV9 and TRBJ2-3, with D hard to call. This CDR3 contains 16 residues. Trimming cost V 2 bases and J 4 bases, with 17 bases left between them. In germline, CDR1 is SGDLS, CDR2 YYNGEE. CDR3 residues: CASSVLRPEASDTQYF. CDR3 DNA sequence: TGTGCCAGCAGCGTTCTTCGCCCTGAGGCTTCAGATACGCAGTATTTT.

The chain couples TRBV10-3 to TRBJ1-6; D gene ambiguous. With 7 bases removed from V and 11 bases from J, the gap between germline ends came to 24 bases. This CDR3 is built from 16 residues. Germline-derived CDR1 and CDR2 are ENHRY and SYGVKD. CDR3 in DNA: TGTGCCATCACCGACCCGGAGTTGGGGTCTATGGCACCCCTCCACTTT. It yields the protein CAITDPELGSMAPLHF.

The chain couples TRBV7-6 to TRBJ2-2; 9 positions agree with TRBD1. Germline loops: CDR1 SGHVS, CDR2 FNYEAQ. The CDR3 is 15 residues long. V gave up 5 bases and J gave up 7 bases; unmatched junction bases: 8. The CDR3: CASSQQGASGGELFF. In DNA, the CDR3 is TGTGCCAGCAGCCAACAGGGGGCCTCGGGCGGGGAGCTGTTTTTT.

The chain recombines TRBV7-9 with TRBJ1-6, with 8 bases aligning to TRBD1. This CDR3 has 13 residues. V dropped 5 bases and J dropped 8; count of bases not matched to a gene: 2. The V gene's germline CDR1 is SEHNR and CDR2 FQNEAQ (reference sequence). CDR3 sequence (DNA): TGTGCCAGCAGCCAGGACAGGGATTCACCCCTCCACTTT. Protein product: CASSQDRDSPLHF.

The V call is TRBV10-1, the J call TRBJ1-2; D is possibly TRBD1 (6 bases). V lost 6 bases and J 0 bases, leaving 8 bases between the germline ends. CDR3 size: 13 residues. Germline V CDR1 and CDR2: WNHNN, SYGVQD (reference sequence). CDR3 loop: CASSRGPNYGYTF. CDR3 DNA sequence: TGCGCCAGCAGCAGGGGTCCTAACTATGGCTACACCTTC.

The V gene is TRBV5-1, the J gene TRBJ2-3; no definite D call. The V and J ends lost 0 bases and 9 bases respectively, with 14 bases between them. Per germline, CDR1 SGHRS and CDR2 YFSETQ. The CDR3 is 14 amino acids. In DNA, the CDR3 is TGCGCCAGCAGCTTGGATATTTCCCAGAGGACGCAGTATTTT. This translates into CASSLDISQRTQYF.

This clone has more than one count but fewer than ten. The rearrangement joins TRBV27 to TRBJ1-2; tentative D call: TRBD1 (6 bases). The V and J ends lost 5 bases and 4 bases respectively, with 14 bases between them. This CDR3 contains 14 residues. Germline CDR1 MNHEY, CDR2 SMNVEV (reference sequence). The CDR3 DNA follows: TGTGCCAGCAGTATGGGCGGACAGCCCTATGGCTACACCTTC. It translates to CASSMGGQPYGYTF.

The chain uses TRBV10-2 and TRBJ2-1, with TRBD2 identical over 9 bases. V dropped 3 bases and J dropped 7; count of bases not matched to a gene: 16. This CDR3 is built from 18 residues. The V gene's germline CDR1 is WSHSY and CDR2 SAAADI. The chain's CDR3 is CASSEIRRGGDRWNEQFF. CDR3 nucleotides: TGCGCCAGCAGTGAAATACGGCGCGGGGGGGATCGGTGGAATGAGCAGTTCTTC.

The chain recombines TRBV29-1 with TRBJ1-1; D gene unclear. This CDR3 spans 11 amino acids. Trimming removed 7 bases from V and 3 bases from J, with 9 bases in between. In germline, CDR1 is SQVTM, CDR2 ANQGSEA. CDR3 sequence: CSADKYTEAFF. The CDR3 bases are TGCAGCGCTGACAAATACACTGAAGCTTTCTTT.

The chain employs TRBV16 and TRBJ2-7; maybe TRBD1 (6 bases). V shed 4 bases and J shed 4 bases, with 20 bases lying between them. CDR3 size: 16 residues. Per germline, CDR1 KGHSY and CDR2 FQNENV. The CDR3 sequence is CASSPSEGEKTYEQYF. The CDR3, as DNA: TGTGCCAGCAGCCCCAGCGAGGGGGAAAAGACTTACGAGCAGTACTTC.

The rearrangement links TRBV14 to TRBJ1-2, with a weak D call TRBD1 (5 bases). Deletions cut 6 bases from V and 6 bases from J, with 17 bases between. CDR1 and CDR2 from the germline V gene are SGHDN and FVKESK. This CDR3 spans 14 amino acids. CDR3 region: CASRPLTEINGYTF. The CDR3, as DNA: TGTGCCAGCAGACCCTTGACAGAAATAAATGGCTACACCTTC. Using reference TRBV14 and TRBJ1-2 for the parts outside the CDR3, the full variable domain is EAGVTQFPSHSVIEKGQTVTLRCDPISGHDNLYWYRRVMGKEIKFLLHFVKESKQDESGMPNNRFLAERTGGTYSTLKVQPAELEDSGVYFCASRPLTEINGYTFGSGTRLTVV.

The gene calls are TRBV12-5 and TRBJ2-5, with D perhaps being TRBD1 or TRBD2 (5 bases each). V was pared by 0 bases and J by 5 bases, with 16 bases between. The germline V gene encodes CDR1 LGHNT and CDR2 FRNRAP. The CDR3 has 16 residues. CDR3 loop: CASGLVPDQGRETQYF. The CDR3 DNA reads TGTGCTAGTGGTTTGGTACCCGACCAGGGACGCGAGACCCAGTACTTC.

The J gene is TRBJ1-1, the V gene TRBV10-3; the D gene is possibly TRBD1 (6 bases). V was cut by 4 bases and J by 10 bases, with 16 bases left in between. The V gene's germline CDR1 is ENHRY and CDR2 SYGVKD. This CDR3 is 13 amino acids long. The CDR3 reads CAISVAGVEVAFF. For the CDR3, the DNA is TGTGCCATCAGTGTGGCAGGGGTAGAGGTAGCTTTCTTT.

The chain uses TRBV19 and TRBJ1-3; D remains unclear. This CDR3 contains 15 residues. Germline values: CDR1 LNHDA, CDR2 SQIVND (reference sequence). Trimming left V 3 bases short and J 0 bases short, with 9 bases between. The CDR3 DNA sequence: TGTGCCAGTAGTATGGGTCGATCCTCTGGAAACACCATATATTTT. Translated: CASSMGRSSGNTIYF.

This chain connects TRBV19 to TRBJ2-1, with 10 bases matching TRBD1. Trimming cost V 5 bases and J 10 bases; bases outside gene matches: 8. The V gene's germline CDR1 is LNHDA and CDR2 SQIVND (reference sequence). The CDR3 totals 14 residues. CDR3 sequence: CASSFGTGVREQFF. CDR3 DNA sequence: TGTGCCAGTAGTTTTGGGACAGGGGTACGCGAGCAGTTCTTC.

This chain joins TRBV4-3 and TRBJ1-2; D unresolved. The V and J ends lost 1 base and 7 bases respectively, with 10 bases between them. CDR1 is LGHNA and CDR2 is YSLEER in the germline V gene. This CDR3 has 13 residues. The CDR3 loop reads CASSQATGFGYTF. In DNA form, the CDR3 reads TGCGCCAGCAGCCAAGCGACGGGTTTTGGCTACACCTTC.

The chain has TRBV11-2 and TRBJ1-2, with TRBD1 matching over 7 bases. Germline trimming cut 4 bases from V and 7 bases from J; bases unmatched to any gene: 12. Germline values: CDR1 SGHAT, CDR2 FQNNGV. The CDR3 spans 15 residues. CDR3 nucleotide sequence: TGTGCCAGCAGCTCCCTCGGAGGGGGCGAGCGTGGCTACACCTTC. This gives the protein CASSSLGGGERGYTF.

This chain links TRBV4-1 with TRBJ1-4, with 10 bases lining up with TRBD1. CDR3 size: 15 residues. Per germline, CDR1 MGHRA and CDR2 YSYEKL. The ends lost 0 bases at V and 6 bases at J; junction bases unmatched: 1. The DNA of the CDR3 is TGCGCCAGCAGCCAAGAAGGGACAGGGGATGAAAAACTGTTTTTT. This sequence encodes CASSQEGTGDEKLFF.

The chain employs TRBV6-5 and TRBJ2-1; 10 nucleotides agree with TRBD2. The CDR3 covers 15 residues. The junction had 8 bases not matched to a gene; V was cut back by 6 bases and J by 6 bases. Germline CDR1 reads MNHEY; CDR2 reads SVGAGI. The CDR3 nucleotides read TGTGCCAGCAGCAAAGGGGCTAGCGGGGGCAATGAGCAGTTCTTC. Translation: CASSKGASGGNEQFF.

The chain carries TRBV21-1 and TRBJ2-3; no check of the table's D call, TRBD1, against the DNA was made. TRBV21-1 is designated a pseudogene. The CDR3 is 15 amino acids. CDR3 residues: CASSFIGGSTDTQYF. The CDR3 DNA is TGTGCCAGCAGCTTTATAGGGGGTAGCACAGATACGCAGTATTTT.

J is TRBJ1-2 and V is TRBV10-3; TRBD1 agrees at 7 bases. The CDR3 runs to 15 residues. The germline gives CDR1 ENHRY, CDR2 SYGVKD. The J segment lost 5 bases and the V segment lost 5 bases, leaving 11 bases of the junction unmatched. Written as DNA, the CDR3 is TGTGCCATCAGTATAGCCGACAGGGAGGGGTATGGCTACACCTTC. Translating gives CAISIADREGYGYTF.